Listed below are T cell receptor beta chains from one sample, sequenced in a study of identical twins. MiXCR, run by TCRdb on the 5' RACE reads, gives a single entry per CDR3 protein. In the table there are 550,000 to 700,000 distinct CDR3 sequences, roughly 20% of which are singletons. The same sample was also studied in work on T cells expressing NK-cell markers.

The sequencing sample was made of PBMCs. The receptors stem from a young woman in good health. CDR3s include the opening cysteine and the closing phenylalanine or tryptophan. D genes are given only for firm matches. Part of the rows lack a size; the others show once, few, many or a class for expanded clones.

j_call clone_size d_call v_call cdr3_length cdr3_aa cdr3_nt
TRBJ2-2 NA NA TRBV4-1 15 CASKSQGSVTGELFF TGCGCCAGCAAGTCGCAGGGGTCGGTCACCGGGGAGCTGTTTTTT
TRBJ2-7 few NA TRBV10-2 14 CASRVSINPYEQYF TGCGCCAGCAGGGTGTCGATCAACCCATACGAGCAGTACTTC
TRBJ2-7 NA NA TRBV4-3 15 CASSQMREPRYEQYF TGCGCCAGCAGCCAAATGCGGGAACCCCGCTACGAGCAGTACTTC
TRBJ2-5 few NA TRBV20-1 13 CSAPRGHQETQYF TGCAGTGCTCCCAGGGGTCACCAAGAGACCCAGTACTTC
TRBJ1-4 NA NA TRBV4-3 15 CASSQDGQINEKLFF TGCGCCAGCAGCCAAGATGGACAGATAAATGAAAAACTGTTTTTT
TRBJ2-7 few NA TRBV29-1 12 CSGGNHAREQYF TGCAGCGGGGGGAACCACGCCCGCGAGCAGTACTTC
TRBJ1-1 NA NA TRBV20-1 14 CSADTGYMNTEAFF TGCAGTGCTGATACGGGGTACATGAACACTGAAGCTTTCTTT
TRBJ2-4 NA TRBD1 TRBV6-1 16 CASSRRTGGKKSNQYF TGTGCCAGCAGCCGACGGACAGGGGGCAAGAAGAGTAATCAGTACTTC
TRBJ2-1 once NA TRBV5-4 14 CASSFWLADNEQFF TGTGCCAGCAGCTTTTGGCTAGCCGACAATGAGCAGTTCTTC
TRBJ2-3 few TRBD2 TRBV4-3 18 CASSQEQREGLWTDTQYF TGCGCCAGCAGCCAAGAACAGCGGGAGGGCCTTTGGACAGATACGCAGTATTTT
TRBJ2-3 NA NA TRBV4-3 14 CASSQTQGTDTQYF TGCGCCAGCAGCCAAACACAGGGCACAGATACGCAGTATTTT
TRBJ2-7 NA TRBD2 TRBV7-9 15 CASSSSSGRTYEQYF TGTGCCAGCAGCTCATCTAGCGGGAGGACCTACGAGCAGTACTTC
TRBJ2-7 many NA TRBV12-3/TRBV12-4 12 CASTLQGNEQYF TGTGCCAGCACCCTGCAGGGAAACGAGCAGTACTTC
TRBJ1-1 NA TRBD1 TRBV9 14 CASSGGQANTEAFF TGTGCCAGCAGCGGCGGACAGGCGAACACTGAAGCTTTCTTT
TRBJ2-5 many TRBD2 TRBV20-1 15 CSASGTSGPGETQYF TGCAGTGCTAGCGGGACTAGCGGACCGGGAGAGACCCAGTACTTC
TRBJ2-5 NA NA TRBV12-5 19 CASGLVRDGVVRSKETQYF TGTGCTAGTGGCTTGGTACGAGATGGCGTGGTCCGCAGCAAAGAGACCCAGTACTTC
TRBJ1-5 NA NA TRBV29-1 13 CSAADSSNQPQHF TGCAGCGCCGCAGACAGTTCCAATCAGCCCCAGCATTTT
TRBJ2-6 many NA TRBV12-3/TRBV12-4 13 CASGVAGANVLTF TGTGCCAGCGGCGTTGCTGGGGCCAACGTCCTGACTTTC
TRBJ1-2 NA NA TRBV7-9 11 CASSLDGGYTF TGTGCCAGCAGCTTAGATGGGGGCTACACCTTC
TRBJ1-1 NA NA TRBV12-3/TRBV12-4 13 CASTYEEGTEAFF TGTGCCAGCACCTACGAGGAAGGCACTGAAGCTTTCTTT
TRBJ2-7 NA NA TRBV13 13 CASSLGPGGEQYF TGTGCCAGCAGCCTCGGTCCTGGCGGGGAGCAGTACTTC
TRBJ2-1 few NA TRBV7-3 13 CASSLDRFGEQFF TGTGCCAGCAGCCTCGACAGGTTCGGTGAGCAGTTCTTC
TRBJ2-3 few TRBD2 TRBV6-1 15 CASSTTGLAADTQYF TGTGCCAGCAGTACCACGGGACTAGCGGCAGATACGCAGTATTTT
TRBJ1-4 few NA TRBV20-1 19 CSARRPGGGTRASNEKLFF TGCAGTGCTAGACGCCCGGGGGGTGGCACCAGGGCATCTAATGAAAAACTGTTTTTT
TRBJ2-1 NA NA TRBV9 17 CASSTRQGTIGYNEQFF TGTGCCAGCAGCACCAGACAGGGGACTATTGGTTACAATGAGCAGTTCTTC
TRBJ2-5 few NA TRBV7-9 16 CASSPNRVRDSETQYF TGTGCCAGCAGCCCGAACCGGGTCCGAGATTCGGAGACCCAGTACTTC
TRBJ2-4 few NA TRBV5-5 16 CASNQGGGVRETIQYF TGTGCCAGCAACCAAGGGGGGGGGGTGCGGGAGACCATTCAGTACTTC
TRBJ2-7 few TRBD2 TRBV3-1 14 CASSRSGASYEQYF TGTGCCAGCAGTCGGAGCGGGGCATCGTACGAGCAGTACTTC